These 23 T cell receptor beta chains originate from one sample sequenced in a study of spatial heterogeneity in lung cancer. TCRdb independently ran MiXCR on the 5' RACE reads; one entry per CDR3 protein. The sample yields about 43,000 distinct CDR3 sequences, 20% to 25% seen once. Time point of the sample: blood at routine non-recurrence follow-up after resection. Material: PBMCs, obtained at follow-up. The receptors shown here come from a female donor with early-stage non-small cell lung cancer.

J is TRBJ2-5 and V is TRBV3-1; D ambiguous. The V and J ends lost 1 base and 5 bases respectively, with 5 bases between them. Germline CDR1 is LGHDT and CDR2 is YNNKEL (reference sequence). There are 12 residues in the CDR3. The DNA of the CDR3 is TGTGCCAGCAGCCAAGCCGGGGAGACCCAGTACTTC. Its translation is CASSQAGETQYF.

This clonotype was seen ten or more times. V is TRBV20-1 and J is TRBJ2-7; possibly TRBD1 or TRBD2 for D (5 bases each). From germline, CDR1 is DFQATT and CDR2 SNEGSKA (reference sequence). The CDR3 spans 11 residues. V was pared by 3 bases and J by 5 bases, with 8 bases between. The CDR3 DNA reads TGCAGTGCTAGCAGGGACCACGAGCAGTACTTC. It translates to CSASRDHEQYF.

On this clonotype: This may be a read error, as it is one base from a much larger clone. The chain's CDR3 is CASSPTSGSRNGELFF. CDR3 nucleotide sequence: TGTGCCAGCAGCCCGACTAGCGGGAGTCGGAACGGGGAGCTGTTTTTT. This chain joins TRBV7-3 and TRBJ2-2; 12 bases are shared with TRBD2. With V trimmed by 5 bases and J by 7 bases, 8 bases remained unmatched. CDR3 size: 16 residues. Germline CDR1 and CDR2: SGHTA and FQGTGA.

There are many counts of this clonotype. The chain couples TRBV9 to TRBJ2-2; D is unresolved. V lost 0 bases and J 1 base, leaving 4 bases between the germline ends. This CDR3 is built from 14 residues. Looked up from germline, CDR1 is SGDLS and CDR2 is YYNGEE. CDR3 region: CASSVVGNTGELFF. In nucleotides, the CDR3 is TGTGCCAGCAGCGTAGTAGGGAACACCGGGGAGCTGTTTTTT. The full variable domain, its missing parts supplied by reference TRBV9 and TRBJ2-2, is DSGVTQTPKHLITATGQRVTLRCSPRSGDLSVYWYQQSLDQGLQFLIQYYNGEERAKGNILERFSAQQFPDLHSELNLSSLELGDSALYFCASSVVGNTGELFFGEGSRLTVL.

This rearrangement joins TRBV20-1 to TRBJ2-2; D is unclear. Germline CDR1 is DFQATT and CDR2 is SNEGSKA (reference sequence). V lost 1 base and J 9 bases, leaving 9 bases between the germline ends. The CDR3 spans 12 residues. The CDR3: CSARGERWELFF. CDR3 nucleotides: TGCAGTGCTAGAGGTGAAAGATGGGAGCTGTTTTTT.

The CDR3 region has the DNA TGTGCTAGTGGTACACCTCCCGGGACAGGGGAGTATTCACCCCTCCACTTT. Protein: CASGTPPGTGEYSPLHF. V usage is TRBV12-5 and J usage is TRBJ1-6; TRBD1 matches at 10 bases. CDR3 length: 17 amino acids. V was clipped by 5 bases and J by 8 bases; unmatched bases: 12. The germline CDR1 and CDR2 sequences are LGHNT and FRNRAP.

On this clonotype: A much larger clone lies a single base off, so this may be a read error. The CDR3 DNA reads as TGTGCCAGCAGTCCCGGACCGAACCATGTGACTGAAGCTTTCTTT. Translated, it gives CASSPGPNHVTEAFF. V is TRBV7-2 and J is TRBJ1-1, with D unresolved. There are 15 residues in the CDR3. V lost 6 bases to trimming and J lost 5 bases, with 19 bases between them. Germline V CDR1 and CDR2: SGHTA, FQGNSA. Supplemented by reference TRBV7-2 and TRBJ1-1, the full variable domain reads GAGVSQSPSNKVTEKGKDVELRCDPISGHTALYWYRQSLGQGLEFLIYFQGNSAPDKSGLPSDRFSAERTGGSVSTLTIQRTQQEDSAVYLCASSPGPNHVTEAFFGQGTRLTVV.

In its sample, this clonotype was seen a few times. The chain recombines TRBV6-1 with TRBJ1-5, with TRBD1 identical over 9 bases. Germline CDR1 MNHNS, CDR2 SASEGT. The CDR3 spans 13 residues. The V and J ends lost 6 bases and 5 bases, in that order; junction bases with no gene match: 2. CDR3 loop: CASRRQGDQPQHF. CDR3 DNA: TGTGCCAGCAGGAGACAGGGGGATCAGCCCCAGCATTTT.

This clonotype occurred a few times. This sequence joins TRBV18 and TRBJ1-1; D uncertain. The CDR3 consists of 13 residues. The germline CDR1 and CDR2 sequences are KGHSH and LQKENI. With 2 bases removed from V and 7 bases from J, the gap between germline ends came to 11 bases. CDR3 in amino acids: CASSPTGNSEAFF. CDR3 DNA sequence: TGTGCCAGCTCACCAACGGGGAATAGTGAAGCTTTCTTT.

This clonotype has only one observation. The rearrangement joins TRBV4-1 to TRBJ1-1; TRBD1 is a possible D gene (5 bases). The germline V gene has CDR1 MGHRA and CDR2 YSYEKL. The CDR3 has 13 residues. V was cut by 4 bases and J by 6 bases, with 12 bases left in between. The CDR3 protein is CASSLGLLAEAFF. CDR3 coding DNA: TGCGCCAGCAGCCTGGGACTTCTAGCTGAAGCTTTCTTT.

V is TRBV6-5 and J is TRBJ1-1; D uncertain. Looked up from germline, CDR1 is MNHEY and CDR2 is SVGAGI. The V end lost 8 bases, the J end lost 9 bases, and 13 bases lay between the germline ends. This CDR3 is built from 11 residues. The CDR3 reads CASSNRRKAFF. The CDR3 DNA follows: TGTGCCAGCTCCAACCGCCGTAAAGCTTTCTTT.

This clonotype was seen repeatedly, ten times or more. The CDR3 region is CASSLLTGNGGYTF. CDR3 nucleotide sequence: TGCGCCAGCAGCCTATTAACAGGGAACGGTGGCTACACCTTC. The rearrangement links TRBV5-1 to TRBJ1-2; D possibly corresponds to TRBD1 (6 bases). Per germline, CDR1 SGHRS and CDR2 YFSETQ. Trimming pared 4 bases from V and 7 bases from J, leaving 17 bases between. CDR3 length: 14 amino acids. The whole variable domain, remainder taken from reference TRBV5-1 and TRBJ1-2, is KAGVTQTPRYLIKTRGQQVTLSCSPISGHRSVSWYQQTPGQGLQFLFEYFSETQRNKGNFPGRFSGRQFSNSRSEMNVSTLELGDSALYLCASSLLTGNGGYTFGSGTRLTVV.

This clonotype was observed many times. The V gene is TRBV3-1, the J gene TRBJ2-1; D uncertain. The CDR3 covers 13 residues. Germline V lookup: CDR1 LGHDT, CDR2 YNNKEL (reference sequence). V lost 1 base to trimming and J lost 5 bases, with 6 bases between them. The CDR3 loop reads CASSQGTNNEQFF. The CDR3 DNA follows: TGTGCCAGCAGCCAAGGGACCAACAATGAGCAGTTCTTC.

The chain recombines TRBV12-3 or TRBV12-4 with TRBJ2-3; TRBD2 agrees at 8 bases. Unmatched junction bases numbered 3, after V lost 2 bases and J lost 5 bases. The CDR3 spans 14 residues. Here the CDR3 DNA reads TGTGCCAGCAGTTTATCTAGCGGGCAAGATACGCAGTATTTT. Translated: CASSLSSGQDTQYF.

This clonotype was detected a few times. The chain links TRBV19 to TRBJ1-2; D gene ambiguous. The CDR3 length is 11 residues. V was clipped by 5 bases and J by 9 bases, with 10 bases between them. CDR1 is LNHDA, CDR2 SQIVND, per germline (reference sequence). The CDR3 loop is CASSVRRRYTF. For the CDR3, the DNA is TGTGCCAGTAGTGTCAGGCGGCGCTACACCTTC.

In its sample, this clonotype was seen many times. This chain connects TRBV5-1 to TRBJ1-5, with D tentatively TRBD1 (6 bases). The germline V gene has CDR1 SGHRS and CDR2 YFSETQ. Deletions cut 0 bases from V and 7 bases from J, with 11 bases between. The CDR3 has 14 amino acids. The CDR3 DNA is TGCGCCAGCAGCTTGGATACAGGGCAGCAGCCCCAGCATTTT. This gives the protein CASSLDTGQQPQHF. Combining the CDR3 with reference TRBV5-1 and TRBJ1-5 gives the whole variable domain KAGVTQTPRYLIKTRGQQVTLSCSPISGHRSVSWYQQTPGQGLQFLFEYFSETQRNKGNFPGRFSGRQFSNSRSEMNVSTLELGDSALYLCASSLDTGQQPQHFGDGTRLSIL.

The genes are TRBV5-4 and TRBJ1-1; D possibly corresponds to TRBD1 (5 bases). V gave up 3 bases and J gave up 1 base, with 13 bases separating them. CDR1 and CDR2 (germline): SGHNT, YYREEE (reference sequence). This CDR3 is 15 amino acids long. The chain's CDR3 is CASSWASRENTEAFF. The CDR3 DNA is TGTGCCAGCAGCTGGGCATCCAGGGAGAACACTGAAGCTTTCTTT.

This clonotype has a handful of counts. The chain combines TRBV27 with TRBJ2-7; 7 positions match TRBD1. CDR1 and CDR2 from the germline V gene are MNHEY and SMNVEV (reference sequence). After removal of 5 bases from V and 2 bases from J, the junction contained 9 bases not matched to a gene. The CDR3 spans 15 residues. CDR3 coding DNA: TGTGCCAGCAGTATCGGGACAGCCTCCCCCTACGAGCAGTACTTC. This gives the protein CASSIGTASPYEQYF.

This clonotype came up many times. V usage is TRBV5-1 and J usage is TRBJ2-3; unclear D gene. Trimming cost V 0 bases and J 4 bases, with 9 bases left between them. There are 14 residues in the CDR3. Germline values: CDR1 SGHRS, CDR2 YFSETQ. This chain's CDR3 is CASSLAPPSDTQYF. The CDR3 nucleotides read TGCGCCAGCAGCTTGGCCCCGCCGTCAGATACGCAGTATTTT. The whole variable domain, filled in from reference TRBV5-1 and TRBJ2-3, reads KAGVTQTPRYLIKTRGQQVTLSCSPISGHRSVSWYQQTPGQGLQFLFEYFSETQRNKGNFPGRFSGRQFSNSRSEMNVSTLELGDSALYLCASSLAPPSDTQYFGPGTRLTVL.

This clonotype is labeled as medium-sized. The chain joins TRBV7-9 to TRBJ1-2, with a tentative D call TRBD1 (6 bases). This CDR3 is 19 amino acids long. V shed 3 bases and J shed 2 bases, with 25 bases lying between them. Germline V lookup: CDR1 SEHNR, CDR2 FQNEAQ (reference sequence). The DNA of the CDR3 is TGTGCCAGCAGCTTGTCGATTTTTCACAGTAGGGGGTTCAACTATGGCTACACCTTC. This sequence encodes CASSLSIFHSRGFNYGYTF.

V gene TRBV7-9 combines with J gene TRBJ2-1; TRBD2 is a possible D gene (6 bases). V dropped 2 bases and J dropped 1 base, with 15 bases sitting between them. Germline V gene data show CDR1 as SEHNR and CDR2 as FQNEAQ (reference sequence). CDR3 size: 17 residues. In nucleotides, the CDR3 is TGTGCCAGCAGCTTAAGCGGGCCGCCTACTTCCTACAATGAGCAGTTCTTC. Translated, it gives CASSLSGPPTSYNEQFF. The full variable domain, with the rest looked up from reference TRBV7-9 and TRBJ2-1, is DTGVSQNPRHKITKRGQNVTFRCDPISEHNRLYWYRQTLGQGPEFLTYFQNEAQLEKSRLLSDRFSAERPKGSFSTLEIQRTEQGDSAMYLCASSLSGPPTSYNEQFFGPGTRLTVL.

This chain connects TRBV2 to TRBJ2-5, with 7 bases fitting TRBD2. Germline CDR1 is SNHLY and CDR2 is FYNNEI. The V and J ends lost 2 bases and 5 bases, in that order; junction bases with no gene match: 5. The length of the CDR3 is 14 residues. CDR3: CASSEWGGQETQYF. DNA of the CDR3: TGTGCCAGCAGTGAATGGGGGGGTCAGGAGACCCAGTACTTC.

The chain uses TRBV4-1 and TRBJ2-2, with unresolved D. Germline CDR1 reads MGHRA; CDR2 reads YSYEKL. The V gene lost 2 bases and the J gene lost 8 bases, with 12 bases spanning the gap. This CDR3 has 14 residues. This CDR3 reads CASSQPRVSGELFF. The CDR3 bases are TGCGCCAGCAGCCAACCAAGGGTATCGGGGGAGCTGTTTTTT.